The entry below gives a single T cell receptor beta chain sequence along with its context. Its antigen is still unknown. This record belongs to a study of T cell responses to AZD1222 COVID-19 vaccine. General study results and limits: Mostly white British, mostly female donors; authors suggested clonal diversity may be underestimated. Spike-specific TCR breadth rose after two AZD1222 doses, and depth rose as well. Spike was spanned by vaccine-associated CD4 TCRs, which were dominant at 160-218 and 743-854. Just a handful of people given AZD1222 tested seropositive at baseline.

The CDR3 sequence is 18 residues long. J lost 2 bases, V lost 2 bases, and 11 bases had no gene match. Germline V gene data show CDR1 as SGHNT and CDR2 as YENEEA. Assay used: immunoSEQ multiplex PCR; TCRdb lists only in-frame clones, some missing. Counted here are tens of thousands of clones, roughly 80% occurring once; the ten biggest clones make up 20%. This sequence originates from an adult in good health. The chain uses TRBV11-3 and TRBJ2-1; 8 positions match TRBD1. The material was peripheral blood, obtained on day 0 of MenACWY control vaccination. In DNA, the CDR3 is TGTGCCAGCAGCTTATCAAGCAGGGGGCTTGGGACCTACAATGAGCAGTTCTTC. Its translation is CASSLSSRGLGTYNEQFF. Complete variable domain (other parts from reference TRBV11-3 and TRBJ2-1): EAGVVQSPRYKIIEKKQPVAFWCNPISGHNTLYWYLQNLGQGPELLIRYENEEAVDDSQLPKDRFSAERLKGVDSTLKIQPAELGDSAVYLCASSLSSRGLGTYNEQFFGPGTRLTVL.